This TCR beta chain was recovered during a study of PD-1 blockade in classical Hodgkin lymphoma. Exposure to brentuximab vedotin varied, and each patient had relapsed following autologous stem cell transplantation. Complete response, partial response or progressive disease made up the best responses. Whole-study findings and limits: Complete responders showed a baseline diversity that resembled the diversity of newly diagnosed patients. Exclusion applied to patients who initiated nivolumab less than 1 year following ASCT. Newly diagnosed patients were reported to exhibit reduced baseline TCR diversity relative to healthy donors.

The assay was immunoSEQ multiplex PCR, and TCRdb's table has in-frame clones only and misses some. Here the sample spans more than 90,000 clones, approximately 80% being singletons. As regards this clone: The antigen is undetermined.

The sample here was peripheral blood mononuclear cells (PBMCs), taken before the second cycle of nivolumab. This receptor was obtained from a human donor with classical Hodgkin lymphoma.

CDR3 in DNA: TGTGCCTGGGACCCGGGACTAGCGGGAGCCTACGAGCAGTACTTC. The encoded protein is CAWDPGLAGAYEQYF. The chain has TRBV30 and TRBJ2-7, with 14 bases aligning to TRBD2. Germline V gene lookup returns CDR1 GTSNPN and CDR2 SVGIG (reference sequence). There are 15 residues in the CDR3. Trimming cost V 5 bases and J 2 bases; bases outside gene matches: 5.